This TCR beta chain appears in the sequencing data of a study of long-term antiretroviral therapy in people with HIV. Each HIV participant was treated in the United States. Study-level points and caveats: Post-treatment diversity went higher with ART but stayed below transplant donor controls.

Germline-derived CDR1 and CDR2 are SNHLY and FYNNEI. The CDR3 runs to 16 residues. V gave up 3 bases and J gave up 1 base; unmatched junction bases: 6. Version v3.0 of the immunoSEQ assay was performed at survey level. Repertoires were generated with immunoSEQ multiplex PCR, while TCRdb's copy carries only in-frame clones and drops some. The sample gives about 35,000 clones, 70% to 90% of which show up once; roughly 10% is in the top ten. To note about this clone: What it binds is not known.

The specimen was unsorted PBMCs, collected 2.2 years after starting antiretroviral therapy. The genes are TRBV2 and TRBJ2-4, with TRBD1 identical over 7 bases. The source is a man younger than 35 with HIV. The CDR3 region has the DNA TGTGCCAGCAGTGACCTGCCACAGGGGGCCAAAAACATTCAGTACTTC. Protein: CASSDLPQGAKNIQYF.